The 10 T cell receptor beta chains below all came from one sample that was sequenced in a study of liver allograft versus peripheral blood T cells. Study information: Transplanted-liver T cell receptor repertoires were compared with recipients' peripheral blood repertoires.

TCRdb recomputed calls from the reads with MiXCR, one row per CDR3 protein. The sample yields about 2,500 distinct CDR3 sequences, over 15% seen once. Receptor source: a human patient who had a liver transplant. Some T cells may possibly be graft donor cells.

This clonotype is labeled medium-sized. The chain links TRBV13 to TRBJ2-7, with 9 bases fitting TRBD2. J was trimmed by 5 bases and V by 5 bases; bases with no gene match: 13. The germline V gene has CDR1 PRHDT and CDR2 FYEKMQ (reference sequence). CDR3 length equals 16 residues. The CDR3: CASSLVGTSLPDEQYF. The CDR3, as DNA: TGTGCCAGCAGCCTTGTAGGGACTAGCTTACCCGACGAGCAGTACTTC. Full variable domain (outside the CDR3, taken from reference TRBV13 and TRBJ2-7): AAGVIQSPRHLIKEKRETATLKCYPIPRHDTVYWYQQGPGQDPQFLISFYEKMQSDKGSIPDRFSAQQFSDYHSELNMSSLELGDSALYFCASSLVGTSLPDEQYFGPGTRLTVT.

This clonotype is termed large. This sequence joins TRBV29-1 and TRBJ1-1, with a possible D match to TRBD1 (5 bases). CDR1 is SQVTM and CDR2 is ANQGSEA in the germline V gene. V lost 3 bases and J lost 5, with 13 bases in between. The CDR3 runs 13 residues. The CDR3 region is CSVDGGTLTEAFF. CDR3 DNA sequence: TGCAGCGTTGACGGGGGAACTTTGACTGAAGCTTTCTTT.

The rearrangement uses TRBV20-1 and TRBJ1-5; D is uncertain. This CDR3 has 16 residues. CDR1 is DFQATT, CDR2 SNEGSKA, per germline (reference sequence). Trimming pared 0 bases from V and 0 bases from J, leaving 12 bases between. CDR3 sequence (DNA): TGCAGTGCTAGAGATTTGGAACAGAATAGCAATCAGCCCCAGCATTTT. This encodes CSARDLEQNSNQPQHF.

This clonotype appeared many times. The genes are TRBV24-1 and TRBJ1-5; D remains ambiguous. With 1 base removed from V and 4 bases from J, the gap between germline ends came to 16 bases. The CDR3 has 17 residues. Germline CDR1 and CDR2: KGHDR and SFDVKD. In nucleotides, the CDR3 is TGTGCCACCAGTGATTTCCCACCCGGAAGCGAAAATCAGCCCCAGCATTTT. Its protein product is CATSDFPPGSENQPQHF.

About this clonotype: This sequence may be a read error, since a much larger clone differs from it by one base. The chain combines TRBV6-2 or TRBV6-3 with TRBJ1-2; a possible D gene is TRBD1 (5 bases). Looked up from germline, CDR1 is MNHEY and CDR2 is SVGEGT. The CDR3 extends over 16 amino acids. V shed 10 bases and J shed 2 bases, with 23 bases lying between them. CDR3 coding DNA: TGTGCCAACAGAATAGTGGCAGTCGGGGGGAACTATGGCTACACCTTC. This translates into CANRIVAVGGNYGYTF.

This clonotype is medium-sized in the sample. The CDR3: CAGPFAGELFF. CDR3 in DNA: TGTGCCGGCCCTTTTGCCGGGGAGCTGTTTTTT. This chain uses TRBV30 with TRBJ2-2; D gene unclear. Germline CDR1 and CDR2: GTSNPN and SVGIG (reference sequence). CDR3 size: 11 residues. V gave up 8 bases and J gave up 6 bases, with 10 bases separating them.

The rearrangement joins TRBV6-1 to TRBJ1-5; D uncertain. Germline-derived CDR1 and CDR2 are MNHNS and SASEGT. The CDR3 contains 15 residues. The V and J ends lost 8 bases and 0 bases respectively, with 14 bases between them. In DNA form, the CDR3 reads TGTGCCAGCGGAGGGCTATACGATAGCAATCAGCCCCAGCATTTT. This sequence encodes CASGGLYDSNQPQHF.

This clonotype was counted between two and nine times. The rearrangement joins TRBV19 to TRBJ2-7, with D perhaps matching TRBD2 (5 bases). The CDR3 is 14 residues long. V lost 3 bases and J 0 bases, leaving 9 bases between the germline ends. CDR1 LNHDA and CDR2 SQIVND come from the germline V gene (reference sequence). CDR3 bases: TGTGCCAGTAGTATTTCTGACTACTCCTACGAGCAGTACTTC. As protein: CASSISDYSYEQYF.

This clonotype is labeled large. The V and J genes are TRBV5-6 and TRBJ1-2; 8 nucleotides line up with TRBD1. Germline CDR1 reads SGHDT; CDR2 reads YYEEEE. V shed 1 base and J 8 bases; nucleotides not matched to a gene: 10. This CDR3 is 15 amino acids long. In nucleotides, the CDR3 is TGTGCCAGCAGCTTGAGCACAGGGGGACGGGAAGGCTACACCTTC. Encoded protein: CASSLSTGGREGYTF. The entire variable domain, with the rest obtained from reference TRBV5-6 and TRBJ1-2, is as follows: DAGVTQSPTHLIKTRGQQVTLRCSPKSGHDTVSWYQQALGQGPQFIFQYYEEEERQRGNFPDRFSGHQFPNYSSELNVNALLLGDSALYLCASSLSTGGREGYTFGSGTRLTVV.

This clonotype is categorized as medium-sized. The chain recombines TRBV5-4 with TRBJ2-1, with TRBD2 matching 8 bases. Per the germline V gene, CDR1 is SGHNT and CDR2 is YYREEE (reference sequence). The CDR3 consists of 13 residues. V was pared by 7 bases and J by 4 bases, with 4 bases of the junction left unmatched. This CDR3 is CASLLAGYNEQFF. As DNA, the CDR3 is TGTGCCAGCCTATTAGCGGGATACAATGAGCAGTTCTTC.